This T cell receptor beta chain comes out of a study of T cells in Graves' hyperthyroidism and ophthalmopathy. Overall study context: Any treatment followed the collection of peripheral blood at initial diagnosis. Study-level points and caveats: The model foresaw ophthalmopathy a median 6.5 months prior to onset. Most expanded thyroid clonotypes above 0.001 also appeared in blood.

It was considered stable Graves' hyperthyroidism when ophthalmopathy did not progress within 18 months. TCR beta CDR3 sequences were amplified from RNA transcripts. The HTBI primer set was used in a first-round RT-PCR of the TCR CDR3. One entry per CDR3 protein, called by TCRdb with MiXCR from the multiplex PCR reads. The sample has about 590,000 distinct CDR3 sequences, roughly 14% seen once; the top ten hold around 7.5%. V was clipped by 8 bases and J by 5 bases, with 22 bases between them. Germline V gene lookup returns CDR1 SNHLY and CDR2 FYNNEI. The CDR3 sequence is 15 residues long. As to this clonotype: The antigen remains undetermined.

The receptor's source is a woman aged 25 to 45 with Graves' hyperthyroidism. The chain uses TRBV2 and TRBJ2-7; no reliable D call. The specimen sequenced was blood. The chain's CDR3 is CASGALRATWNEQYF. DNA of the CDR3: TGTGCCAGCGGCGCACTACGGGCCACCTGGAACGAGCAGTACTTC.